One sample yielded the 31 T cell receptor beta chains listed below, sequenced in a study of blood T cell repertoires in COVID-19. Sequencing used immunoSEQ multiplex PCR; TCRdb keeps in-frame clones, though not all of them. Here the sample spans around 81,000 clones, approximately 86% being singletons. Sequencing was performed on peripheral blood. These receptors all come from a man aged 50 to 59 with acute or convalescent COVID-19.

This clone was picked up a small number of times. This sequence joins TRBV4-3 and TRBJ2-7; 8 positions match TRBD1. The CDR3 length is 15 residues. Germline V lookup: CDR1 LGHNA, CDR2 YSLEER. J gave up 9 bases and V 0 bases, and 10 bases lay outside the gene matches. This CDR3 is CASSQDLGRGQGQYF. The CDR3 DNA reads as TGCGCCAGCAGCCAAGATTTGGGCAGGGGGCAGGGGCAGTACTTC.

V is TRBV7-9 and J is TRBJ2-7; 9 nucleotides line up with TRBD1. CDR1 and CDR2 (germline): SEHNR, FQNEAQ (reference sequence). The CDR3 runs 14 residues. With V trimmed by 5 bases and J by 3 bases, 5 bases remained unmatched. The CDR3 DNA is TGTGCCAGCAGCCCCCGGGACAGGGTCTACGAGCAGTACTTC. Translating it yields CASSPRDRVYEQYF.

The V and J genes are TRBV5-5 and TRBJ2-7, with 12 bases identical to TRBD1. The CDR3 has 17 residues. Germline assignment: CDR1 SGHKS and CDR2 YYEKEE (reference sequence). With 0 bases clipped from V and 4 bases from J, the junction kept 8 bases outside the gene matches. The CDR3 region has the DNA TGTGCCAGCAGCTTGGACTGGGGACAGGGGGCTTTTTACGAGCAGTACTTC. Its protein is CASSLDWGQGAFYEQYF. Variable domain in full (rest from reference TRBV5-5 and TRBJ2-7): DAGVTQSPTHLIKTRGQQVTLRCSPISGHKSVSWYQQVLGQGPQFIFQYYEKEERGRGNFPDRFSARQFPNYSSELNVNALLLGDSALYLCASSLDWGQGAFYEQYFGPGTRLTVT.

V gene TRBV24-1 combines with J gene TRBJ2-1; perhaps TRBD1 as D (5 bases). Trimming pared 3 bases from V and 7 bases from J, leaving 9 bases between. There are 13 residues in the CDR3. Per germline, CDR1 KGHDR and CDR2 SFDVKD. This CDR3 reads CATSDHKGNEQFF. The CDR3, as DNA: TGTGCCACCAGTGATCACAAGGGGAATGAGCAGTTCTTC.

The CDR3 is CASSSQRAAEETQYF. In nucleotides, the CDR3 is TGTGCCAGCAGCTCTCAGCGGGCGGCAGAGGAGACCCAGTACTTC. This chain connects TRBV7-2 to TRBJ2-5; possibly TRBD2 for D (6 bases). This CDR3 spans 15 amino acids. Trimming removed 4 bases at V and 5 bases at J, with 17 bases between. Germline V gene sequence: CDR1 SGHTA, CDR2 FQGNSA. The variable domain in full, with the rest retrieved from reference TRBV7-2 and TRBJ2-5, is GAGVSQSPSNKVTEKGKDVELRCDPISGHTALYWYRQSLGQGLEFLIYFQGNSAPDKSGLPSDRFSAERTGGSVSTLTIQRTQQEDSAVYLCASSSQRAAEETQYFGPGTRLLVL.

The V and J genes are TRBV5-4 and TRBJ2-7; TRBD1 aligns across 9 bases. The CDR3 consists of 14 residues. The V gene end was trimmed by 3 bases and the J gene end by 5 bases; junction bases not matched to a gene: 6. Germline CDR1 reads SGHNT; CDR2 reads YYREEE (reference sequence). The CDR3 region has the DNA TGTGCCAGCAGCTACGGGACAGGGCTACACGAGCAGTACTTC. Protein sequence: CASSYGTGLHEQYF.

The rearrangement uses TRBV5-6 and TRBJ2-7; maybe TRBD2 (6 bases). The CDR3 extends over 17 amino acids. Trimming left V 3 bases short and J 2 bases short, with 21 bases between. The germline V gene encodes CDR1 SGHDT and CDR2 YYEEEE. The CDR3 sequence: CASSSAWGEPTAYEQYF. Here the CDR3 DNA reads TGTGCCAGCAGCTCCGCCTGGGGGGAGCCAACGGCCTACGAGCAGTACTTC.

The rearrangement links TRBV6-5 to TRBJ1-2; 7 bases are a match to TRBD1. Germline-derived CDR1 and CDR2 are MNHEY and SVGAGI. The CDR3 covers 13 residues. Unmatched junction bases numbered 8, after V lost 7 bases and J lost 6 bases. CDR3 DNA: TGTGCCAGCAACGACAGGGACTTAAATGGCTACACCTTC. It yields the protein CASNDRDLNGYTF.

This clone was observed a few times. As DNA, the CDR3 is TGCAGCGTCCAAATCGGTGGAGAGGCCTACGAGCAGTACTTC. As protein: CSVQIGGEAYEQYF. The rearrangement uses TRBV29-1 and TRBJ2-7; no clear D. The CDR3 loop spans 14 amino acids. The V end lost 6 bases, the J end lost 2 bases, and 17 bases lay between the germline ends. Germline values: CDR1 SQVTM, CDR2 ANQGSEA.

J is TRBJ2-3 and V is TRBV28, with TRBD2 identical over 14 bases. This CDR3 spans 17 amino acids. Germline CDR1 and CDR2: MDHEN and SYDVKM. J gave up 3 bases and V 7 bases, and 9 bases lay outside the gene matches. DNA of the CDR3: TGTGCCAGCACCCGGACTAGCGGGAGGAGGGTAACAGATACGCAGTATTTT. Translated, it gives CASTRTSGRRVTDTQYF.

The CDR3 coding sequence is TGTGCCAGCAGCTTAAGTCGGGGCTCCTACGAGCAGTACTTC. Translated: CASSLSRGSYEQYF. V gene TRBV7-2 combines with J gene TRBJ2-7, with D possibly matching TRBD2 (5 bases). The germline V gene has CDR1 SGHTA and CDR2 FQGNSA. V lost 2 bases, J lost 0 bases, and 8 bases lay in between. The CDR3 consists of 14 residues. Full variable domain (missing parts from reference TRBV7-2 and TRBJ2-7): GAGVSQSPSNKVTEKGKDVELRCDPISGHTALYWYRQSLGQGLEFLIYFQGNSAPDKSGLPSDRFSAERTGGSVSTLTIQRTQQEDSAVYLCASSLSRGSYEQYFGPGTRLTVT.

The chain employs TRBV12-3 or TRBV12-4 and TRBJ1-2; TRBD1 agrees at 9 bases. Losses at the gene ends were 7 bases for V and 7 bases for J; bases not matched to a gene: 7. This CDR3 comprises 13 residues. This CDR3 reads CASNRDRVSGYTF. CDR3 coding DNA: TGTGCCAGCAACCGGGACAGGGTGTCTGGCTACACCTTC.

Comment on this clone: The sample has other DNA sequences that encode this CDR3 too. The DNA of the CDR3 is TGTGCCAGCTCACCCCCGGGGGGGAGAGGGAACACTGAAGCTTTCTTT. Its protein product is CASSPPGGRGNTEAFF. This chain links TRBV18 with TRBJ1-1, with D possibly matching TRBD1 (5 bases). Germline assignment: CDR1 KGHSH and CDR2 LQKENI. V lost 3 bases and J 1 base, leaving 15 bases between the germline ends. There are 16 residues in the CDR3.

The chain couples TRBV7-7 to TRBJ2-5; the D gene is possibly TRBD2 (5 bases). Germline-derived CDR1 and CDR2 are SSHAT and FNYEAQ (reference sequence). The CDR3 covers 15 residues. V shed 5 bases and J shed 1 base, with 14 bases lying between them. The CDR3 nucleotides read TGTGCCAGCAGCCCTAGCCCGGGTTCCCAAGAGACCCAGTACTTC. This encodes CASSPSPGSQETQYF.

The V gene is TRBV27, the J gene TRBJ2-5; D might be TRBD2 (5 bases). This CDR3 spans 15 amino acids. Trimming pared 8 bases from V and 4 bases from J, leaving 20 bases between. CDR1 is MNHEY, CDR2 SMNVEV, per germline (reference sequence). CDR3 sequence (DNA): TGTGCCAGCCCTCCTAAGGAATGCAGCGGAGAGACCCAGTACTTC. Translating gives CASPPKECSGETQYF.

This clone appeared once. The chain is built from TRBV9 and TRBJ1-2, with TRBD1 identical over 9 bases. V was clipped by 3 bases and J by 4 bases; unmatched bases: 7. Germline CDR1 and CDR2: SGDLS and YYNGEE. This CDR3 comprises 15 residues. The chain's CDR3 is CASSATQGAGYGYTF. The CDR3 DNA reads as TGTGCCAGCAGCGCCACACAGGGGGCGGGCTATGGCTACACCTTC.

J is TRBJ2-3 and V is TRBV4-3; 13 bases are shared with TRBD2. The CDR3 sequence is 17 residues long. CDR1 is LGHNA, CDR2 YSLEER, per germline. V was pared by 4 bases and J by 0 bases, with 4 bases of the junction left unmatched. The CDR3 spells CASSPTSGGASTDTQYF. As DNA, the CDR3 is TGCGCCAGCAGCCCTACTAGCGGGGGGGCTAGCACAGATACGCAGTATTTT.

This clone appeared a single time. The gene calls are TRBV28 and TRBJ2-4; tentatively, D is TRBD1 (6 bases). The CDR3 extends over 11 amino acids. The germline CDR1 and CDR2 sequences are MDHEN and SYDVKM. Trimming shortened V by 2 bases and J by 11 bases, and 7 bases separated the two germline ends. The CDR3 loop reads CASSLQGFQYF. In DNA form, the CDR3 reads TGTGCCAGCAGTTTACAGGGGTTTCAGTACTTC.

The rearrangement uses TRBV18 and TRBJ2-1; the D gene is possibly TRBD1 (7 bases). With 3 bases removed from V and 8 bases from J, the gap between germline ends came to 20 bases. This CDR3 is built from 16 residues. Per germline, CDR1 KGHSH and CDR2 LQKENI. DNA of the CDR3: TGTGCCAGCTCACCTTTCAGGGACTCAGGGGGTGATGAGCAGTTCTTC. It is translated as CASSPFRDSGGDEQFF.

This clone appeared a few times. The V gene is TRBV6-1, the J gene TRBJ2-1; 10 bases fit TRBD2. The CDR3 contains 15 residues. CDR1 and CDR2 (germline): MNHNS, SASEGT. Losses at the gene ends were 3 bases for V and 13 bases for J; bases not matched to a gene: 12. DNA for the CDR3: TGTGCCAGCAGTGACGGGGGGATACTAGCGGGGCTCCAGTTCTTC. The encoded protein is CASSDGGILAGLQFF.

The rearrangement joins TRBV3-1 (or the pseudogene TRBV3-2) to TRBJ1-1; 9 nucleotides align to TRBD1. Per germline, CDR1 LGHDT and CDR2 YNNKEL (reference sequence). The V gene end was trimmed by 4 bases and the J gene end by 1 base; junction bases not matched to a gene: 7. This CDR3 contains 16 residues. CDR3 sequence reads: CASSPRTGEGNTEAFF. The DNA for the CDR3 is TGTGCCAGCAGCCCCCGGACAGGGGAGGGGAACACTGAAGCTTTCTTT.

This chain joins TRBV28 and TRBJ2-3; D remains unclear. Trimming cost V 4 bases and J 3 bases, with 8 bases left between them. Germline V gene data show CDR1 as MDHEN and CDR2 as SYDVKM. This CDR3 has 13 amino acids. CDR3 in DNA: TGTGCCAGCAGTTCGCCCGGGACAGATACGCAGTATTTT. Its protein is CASSSPGTDTQYF.

The gene calls are TRBV13 and TRBJ2-7; 8 bases fit TRBD1. V lost 1 base, J lost 6 bases, and 8 bases stayed unmatched. The CDR3 spans 15 residues. Per germline, CDR1 PRHDT and CDR2 FYEKMQ (reference sequence). CDR3 sequence: CASSLVRDRGPEQYF. For the CDR3, the DNA is TGTGCCAGCAGCTTAGTGCGCGACAGGGGACCCGAGCAGTACTTC.

V gene TRBV6-5 combines with J gene TRBJ1-6; maybe TRBD1 (6 bases). CDR1 is MNHEY and CDR2 is SVGAGI in the germline V gene. The CDR3 spans 13 residues. Trimming removed 8 bases from V and 10 bases from J, with 15 bases in between. In nucleotides, the CDR3 is TGTGCCAGCCGGCTACAGGGACGGTCACCCCTCCACTTT. The encoded protein is CASRLQGRSPLHF.

V and J are TRBV14 and TRBJ1-6; a possible D gene is TRBD1 (5 bases). Germline V CDR1 and CDR2: SGHDN, FVKESK. V lost 4 bases, J lost 2 bases, and 6 bases lay in between. The CDR3 totals 14 residues. CDR3 loop: CASSRRAYNSPLHF. The CDR3 DNA reads TGTGCCAGCAGCCGCAGGGCCTATAATTCACCCCTCCACTTT. The full variable domain, completed using reference TRBV14 and TRBJ1-6, is EAGVTQFPSHSVIEKGQTVTLRCDPISGHDNLYWYRRVMGKEIKFLLHFVKESKQDESGMPNNRFLAERTGGTYSTLKVQPAELEDSGVYFCASSRRAYNSPLHFGNGTRLTVT.

The chain is built from TRBV28 and TRBJ2-5; D not resolved. Trimming took 4 bases from V and 2 from J, leaving 5 bases between them. This CDR3 is 12 amino acids long. Per germline, CDR1 MDHEN and CDR2 SYDVKM. The CDR3 region is CASSSIQETQYF. The CDR3 nucleotides are TGTGCCAGCAGTTCCATTCAAGAGACCCAGTACTTC.

J is TRBJ2-1 and V is TRBV28; a possible D gene is TRBD2 (5 bases). CDR1 and CDR2 from the germline V gene are MDHEN and SYDVKM. Trimming pared 7 bases from V and 0 bases from J, leaving 13 bases between. The CDR3 consists of 15 residues. CDR3 sequence: CASTPADSSYNEQFF. The CDR3 nucleotides are TGTGCCAGCACCCCAGCGGACTCCTCCTACAATGAGCAGTTCTTC.

The chain recombines TRBV3-1 (or the pseudogene TRBV3-2) with TRBJ1-2; 10 nucleotides agree with TRBD1. V was clipped by 1 base and J by 4 bases; unmatched bases: 3. Germline CDR1 reads LGHDT; CDR2 reads YNNKEL (reference sequence). The CDR3 loop spans 15 amino acids. CDR3: CASSQAGTGAYGYTF. CDR3 in DNA: TGTGCCAGCAGCCAAGCCGGGACAGGGGCCTATGGCTACACCTTC.

DNA of the CDR3: TGTGCCAGCAGCACGAGCCCGGACAGCTACGAGCAGTACTTC. Translation: CASSTSPDSYEQYF. V is TRBV9 and J is TRBJ2-7, with a tentative D call TRBD1 (6 bases). Germline values: CDR1 SGDLS, CDR2 YYNGEE. This CDR3 has 14 amino acids. V dropped 4 bases and J dropped 3 bases, with 14 bases sitting between them.

The CDR3 region has the DNA TGTGCCAGCAGGCGACTAGCGGGAGTTACCTACGAGCAGTACTTC. Encoded protein: CASRRLAGVTYEQYF. The genes are TRBV7-9 and TRBJ2-7, with 12 bases that match TRBD2. V shed 6 bases, J shed 2 bases, and the junction held 5 bases outside the gene matches. CDR1 is SEHNR, CDR2 FQNEAQ, per germline (reference sequence). The CDR3 is 15 amino acids.

As DNA, the CDR3 is TGTGCCAGCAGCCAAGAACAGCTCTATAATTCACCCCTCCACTTT. Translated, it gives CASSQEQLYNSPLHF. The genes are TRBV3-1 (or the pseudogene TRBV3-2) and TRBJ1-6; D gene uncertain. V was pared by 0 bases and J by 3 bases, with 6 bases between. Looked up from germline, CDR1 is LGHDT and CDR2 is YNNKEL (reference sequence). The CDR3 sequence is 15 residues long.